This T cell receptor (beta chain) appears in the sequencing data of a study of spatial heterogeneity in lung cancer. For the study at large: Any follow-up PBMC samples that were available went on to be sequenced, and the median time to follow-up was roughly two years after resection. Study results and caveats: Ubiquitous, expanded tumor-derived TCRs were more frequently observed in blood at resection than at follow-up.

A remark on this clonotype: The antigen is not known.

Single TCR cDNA molecules each had their own unique molecular identifier. TCRdb reprocessed the 5' RACE reads via MiXCR and lists one record per CDR3 protein. The sample lists more than 75,000 distinct CDR3 sequences, 19% occurring once. Time point defined: blood at routine non-recurrence follow-up after resection. This specimen consisted of PBMCs, obtained at follow-up. This TCR derives from a male donor with early-stage non-small cell lung cancer.

The CDR3 DNA is TGTGCCAGCAGCCGCGGCGGGACACCCTCTGGAAACACCATATATTTT. As protein: CASSRGGTPSGNTIYF. The rearrangement joins TRBV3-1 to TRBJ1-3; a weak D match, TRBD1 (6 bases). The CDR3 is 16 residues long. V was trimmed by 4 bases and J by 0 bases, leaving 13 bases between them. Germline CDR1 is LGHDT and CDR2 is YNNKEL (reference sequence).